The 14 T cell receptor beta chains presented below share a single source sample, sequenced in a study of T cell clonality in common variable immunodeficiency. TCRdb keeps only in-frame clones here, not all; method: immunoSEQ multiplex PCR. This repertoire lists about 20,000 clones without singletons; approximately 2.6% sits in the top ten. Their antigen targets remain unknown. Findings and limits, study-wide: Common variable immunodeficiency TCR beta sequences reportedly had fewer deletions and N-nucleotide insertions.

The specimen was peripheral blood mononuclear cells. These receptors all come from a human donor with common variable immunodeficiency.

CDR3 residues: CASSGQGSSYEQYF. CDR3 bases read: TGTGCCAGCTCGGGACAGGGGTCTTCCTACGAG. V gene TRBV2 combines with J gene TRBJ2-7, with 10 bases aligning to TRBD1. With the read ending 3 residues before the CDR3 end, the germline J gene is used to fill in that end. Germline V CDR1 and CDR2: SNHLY, FYNNEI. This CDR3 region has 14 residues. With 8 bases clipped from V and 1 base from J, the junction kept 5 bases outside the gene matches.

This clone was seen a handful of times. The read ends 3 residues shy of where the CDR3 ends; the end is completed using the germline J gene. The chain couples TRBV7-3 to TRBJ2-3; 9 positions match TRBD2. Looked up from germline, CDR1 is SGHTA and CDR2 is FQGTGA. V gave up 0 bases and J gave up 1 base; unmatched junction bases: 8. This CDR3 spans 18 amino acids. The CDR3 loop reads CASSLTGASGTRTDTQYF. The DNA read from the CDR3 is TGTGCCAGCAGCTTAACCGGGGCTAGCGGGACCCGCACAGATACG.

As for this clone: The CDR3 is cut off 3 residues early in the read; its end comes from the germline J gene. This rearrangement joins TRBV7-9 to TRBJ2-7; D perhaps matches TRBD1 (5 bases). Germline assignment: CDR1 SEHNR and CDR2 FQNEAQ (reference sequence). Trimming took 3 bases from V and 0 from J, leaving 9 bases between them. This CDR3 region has 14 residues. The sequenced CDR3 bases are TGTGCCAGCAGCTTTTCAGGGTCCTCCTACGAG. It yields the protein CASSFSGSSYE. The whole CDR3 protein reads CASSFSGSSYEQYF.

This clone was observed a few times. The CDR3 DNA, read in part, is TGTGCCAGCAGCTTAGCGGCCTATGGC. Encoded protein: CASSLAAYG. The entire CDR3 protein is CASSLAAYGYTF. The chain carries TRBV7-9 and TRBJ1-2; D remains unclear. Read data end 3 residues before the CDR3 end; the end is taken from the germline J gene. The V gene lost 0 bases and the J gene lost 4 bases, with 3 bases spanning the gap. This CDR3 region has 12 residues. Per the germline V gene, CDR1 is SEHNR and CDR2 is FQNEAQ (reference sequence).

There are a few counts of this clone. The read halts 3 residues ahead of the CDR3 end, with the missing end drawn from the germline J gene. The V gene is TRBV2, the J gene TRBJ1-1, with D possibly being TRBD1 (6 bases). Trimming shortened V by 8 bases and J by 0 bases, and 13 bases separated the two germline ends. CDR1 and CDR2 (germline): SNHLY, FYNNEI. The CDR3 extends over 14 amino acids. Incomplete CDR3 DNA: TGTGCCAGCGGCGCGACAGGACTGAACACTGAA. Translation gives CASGATGLNTE. The CDR3 in full is CASGATGLNTEAFF.

Remarks on this clone: The CDR3 end lies 3 residues beyond the end of the read and is filled in from the germline J gene. This sequence joins TRBV30 and TRBJ2-3; weak D call: TRBD2 (7 bases). The CDR3 extends over 12 amino acids. The germline V and J ends were trimmed by 5 bases and 6 bases, with 12 bases remaining between them. CDR1 GTSNPN and CDR2 SVGIG come from the germline V gene (reference sequence). CDR3 bases read: TGTGCCTGGGGGAGGGGGGGGGATACG. This sequence encodes CAWGRGGDT. The entire CDR3 reads CAWGRGGDTQYF.

Comments on this clone: Read sequence stops 3 residues before the CDR3 end, and the germline J gene provides the missing end. This chain uses TRBV11-2 with TRBJ2-1; TRBD1 matches 7 bases. Germline trimming cut 4 bases from V and 5 bases from J; bases unmatched to any gene: 8. The CDR3 has 15 residues. The germline gives CDR1 SGHAT, CDR2 FQNNGV. The CDR3 reads CASSSAGTVNNEQFF. The sequenced CDR3 bases are TGTGCCAGCAGCTCCGCCGGGACAGTGAACAATGAG.

For this clone: The CDR3 end is not reached by the read, which stops 3 residues before it; the germline J gene fills it in. V is TRBV19 and J is TRBJ1-1; TRBD1 might be the D (6 bases). V was shortened by 6 bases and J by 0 bases, with 11 bases between the two germline ends. This CDR3 spans 14 amino acids. CDR1 LNHDA and CDR2 SQIVND come from the germline V gene (reference sequence). CDR3 loop: CASRPDSMNTEAFF. The CDR3 DNA, read in part, is TGTGCCAGTAGACCGGACAGCATGAACACTGAA.

In the case of this clone: The sequenced fragment ends 3 residues before the CDR3 boundary, so the rest is inferred from the germline J gene. The chain uses TRBV7-9 and TRBJ1-3; D call uncertain. Germline values: CDR1 SEHNR, CDR2 FQNEAQ (reference sequence). With 5 bases removed from V and 6 bases from J, the gap between germline ends came to 8 bases. CDR3 length: 12 residues. The CDR3 sequence is CASSAEVNTIYF. The DNA read from the CDR3 is TGTGCCAGCAGCGCGGAGGTAAACACC.

A few counts support this clone. The missing CDR3 end, 3 residues past where the read stops, is filled in from the germline J gene. The chain joins TRBV7-9 to TRBJ2-7; D remains ambiguous. This CDR3 is built from 15 residues. V was trimmed by 5 bases and J by 2 bases, leaving 16 bases between them. Germline CDR1 and CDR2: SEHNR and FQNEAQ (reference sequence). The CDR3 reads CASSPSGSPTYEQYF. The CDR3 DNA, read in part, is TGTGCCAGCAGCCCCTCGGGTAGCCCAACCTACGAG.

This clone was counted many times. The CDR3 goes on 3 residues after the read ends, and that part is filled in from the germline J gene. V usage is TRBV5-1 and J usage is TRBJ2-2; 7 nucleotides align to TRBD1. This CDR3 comprises 15 residues. Trimming removed 0 bases from V and 4 bases from J; junction bases left unmatched: 3. Germline loops: CDR1 SGHRS, CDR2 YFSETQ. CDR3 DNA, as far as it was read: TGCGCCAGCAGCTTGGCAGGGACAGTCACCGGGGAG. It is translated as CASSLAGTVTGE. The full CDR3 is CASSLAGTVTGELFF.

As for this clone: The read falls 3 residues short of the CDR3 end, and the missing part is taken from the germline J gene. The gene calls are TRBV7-2 and TRBJ1-6; D is perhaps TRBD1 (5 bases). Germline V lookup: CDR1 SGHTA, CDR2 FQGNSA. Trimming left V 5 bases short and J 9 bases short, with 14 bases between. The CDR3 spans 14 residues. The DNA read from the CDR3 is TGTGCCAGCAGCCCAGGGAGGATGGGTTCACCC. Its protein is CASSPGRMGSP. The whole CDR3 region reads CASSPGRMGSPLHF.

This clone was seen a handful of times. The read ends 3 residues before the CDR3 terminus; that terminus is restored from the germline J gene. The rearrangement uses TRBV7-7 and TRBJ2-2, with D hard to call. The germline V and J ends were trimmed by 2 bases and 1 base, with 11 bases remaining between them. From germline, CDR1 is SSHAT and CDR2 FNYEAQ (reference sequence). There are 16 residues in the CDR3. The CDR3 DNA, read in part, is TGTGCCAGCAGCTTAAAGTCGGCAGGGAACACCGGGGAG. It encodes CASSLKSAGNTGE. The full CDR3 protein is CASSLKSAGNTGELFF.

Note on this clone: The CDR3 extends 3 residues past the end of the read, so its final part is completed from the germline J gene. J is TRBJ2-5 and V is TRBV19; D perhaps matches TRBD2 (6 bases). The CDR3 consists of 15 residues. The germline V gene has CDR1 LNHDA and CDR2 SQIVND (reference sequence). V lost 5 bases, J lost 1 base, and 14 bases lay in between. The CDR3 DNA, read in part, is TGTGCCAGTAGTGCCTCCCATAGCGGCCAAGAGACC. Encoded protein: CASSASHSGQET. The whole CDR3 region reads CASSASHSGQETQYF.